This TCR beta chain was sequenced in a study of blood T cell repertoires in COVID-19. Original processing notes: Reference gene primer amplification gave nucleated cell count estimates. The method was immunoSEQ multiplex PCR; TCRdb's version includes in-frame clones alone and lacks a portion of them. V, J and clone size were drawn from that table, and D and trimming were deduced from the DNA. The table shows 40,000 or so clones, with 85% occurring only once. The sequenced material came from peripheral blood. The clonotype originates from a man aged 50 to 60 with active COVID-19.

The DNA of the CDR3 is TGTGCCAGCAGCATGGGACTAGCGGGAGTAGGAGGAGAGACCCAGTACTTC. This translates into CASSMGLAGVGGETQYF. V and J are TRBV7-2 and TRBJ2-5, with 14 nucleotides matching TRBD2. The CDR3 extends over 17 amino acids. The V gene's germline CDR1 is SGHTA and CDR2 FQGNSA. V shed 5 bases, J shed 4 bases, and the junction held 9 bases outside the gene matches.